The 26 T cell receptor beta chains below all came from one sample that was sequenced in a study of blood T cell repertoires in COVID-19 (dated by TCRdb to 2018 to 2021). The protocol used for the library was the immunoSEQ multiplex PCR assay. In its TCRdb copy, this immuneACCESS table keeps in-frame sequences only and misses some clones. Where compared with another copy, unresolved V genes explain less than half of these, and the others have no known cause. This sample gives about 50,000 clones in total; more than 75% of them show up just once. The top ten hold just over 9.5% of the sample. The sequencing input was peripheral blood. These receptors were taken from a man between 45 and 60 years old with active COVID-19.

The V and J genes are TRBV6-5 and TRBJ1-2, with 7 bases that match TRBD1. This CDR3 is 13 amino acids long. The J segment lost 4 bases and the V segment lost 7 bases, leaving 6 bases of the junction unmatched. Germline CDR1 is MNHEY and CDR2 is SVGAGI. The CDR3 here is CASNRGQGYGYTF. The CDR3 DNA follows: TGTGCCAGCAATAGGGGGCAGGGCTATGGCTACACCTTC.

The chain uses TRBV7-3 and TRBJ2-7; TRBD2 agrees at 7 bases. CDR1 and CDR2 from the germline V gene are SGHTA and FQGTGA. There are 15 residues in the CDR3. With V trimmed by 10 bases and J by 3 bases, 15 bases remained unmatched. CDR3 region: CATRRRERVNYEQYF. In nucleotides, the CDR3 is TGTGCCACCAGGCGGCGGGAGAGGGTTAACTACGAGCAGTACTTC. Full variable domain (remainder filled in from reference TRBV7-3 and TRBJ2-7): GAGVSQTPSNKVTEKGKYVELRCDPISGHTALYWYRQSLGQGPEFLIYFQGTGAADDSGLPNDRFFAVRPEGSVSTLKIQRTERGDSAVYLCATRRRERVNYEQYFGPGTRLTVT.

This rearrangement joins TRBV4-1 to TRBJ1-3, with D maybe TRBD1 (5 bases). V was cut by 4 bases and J by 0 bases, with 7 bases left in between. The CDR3 length is 14 residues. Germline CDR1 and CDR2: MGHRA and YSYEKL. The chain's CDR3 is CASSLRVSGNTIYF. The DNA of the CDR3 is TGCGCCAGCAGCCTCAGGGTCTCTGGAAACACCATATATTTT.

The chain has TRBV27 and TRBJ1-4; tentatively, D is TRBD1 (6 bases). This CDR3 region has 15 residues. Between the trimmed V and J ends, which lost 6 bases and 2 bases, there was a span of 13 bases. The germline gives CDR1 MNHEY, CDR2 SMNVEV (reference sequence). The DNA of the CDR3 is TGTGCCAGCAGCACCCGGGACATGACTAATGAAAAACTGTTTTTT. Protein sequence: CASSTRDMTNEKLFF.

V gene TRBV30 combines with J gene TRBJ2-5; the match to TRBD2 covers 10 bases. Unmatched junction bases numbered 3, after V lost 0 bases and J lost 5 bases. Germline-derived CDR1 and CDR2 are GTSNPN and SVGIG (reference sequence). CDR3 length equals 14 residues. Here the CDR3 DNA reads TGTGCCTGGAGTGTAGCGGGAGGGATTGAGACCCAGTACTTC. Translated, it gives CAWSVAGGIETQYF. Full variable domain (outside the CDR3, taken from reference TRBV30 and TRBJ2-5): SQTIHQWPATLVQPVGSPLSLECTVEGTSNPNLYWYRQAAGRGLQLLFYSVGIGQISSEVPQNLSASRPQDRQFILSSKKLLLSDSGFYLCAWSVAGGIETQYFGPGTRLLVL.

The V gene is TRBV6-5, the J gene TRBJ1-4, with a weak D call TRBD1 (5 bases). Germline V lookup: CDR1 MNHEY, CDR2 SVGAGI. CDR3 length equals 14 residues. With 2 bases removed from V and 5 bases from J, the gap between germline ends came to 9 bases. The CDR3 nucleotides are TGTGCCAGCAGTTACGGGGCTAAGAATGAAAAACTGTTTTTT. It is translated as CASSYGAKNEKLFF.

The V and J genes are TRBV7-9 and TRBJ2-3, with 14 bases that match TRBD2. The CDR3 length is 19 residues. With V trimmed by 0 bases and J by 6 bases, 11 bases remained unmatched. The germline CDR1 and CDR2 sequences are SEHNR and FQNEAQ (reference sequence). The CDR3 nucleotides are TGTGCCAGCAGCTTAGCGGGACTAGCGGGGGAAACGCGTATGGATACGCAGTATTTT. Translation: CASSLAGLAGETRMDTQYF.

V gene TRBV3-1 (or the pseudogene TRBV3-2) combines with J gene TRBJ2-1; 8 bases are shared with TRBD2. The J segment lost 4 bases and the V segment lost 4 bases, leaving 12 bases of the junction unmatched. CDR1 is LGHDT and CDR2 is YNNKEL in the germline V gene (reference sequence). The CDR3 totals 17 residues. CDR3: CASSPTGISGKYNEQFF. As DNA, the CDR3 is TGTGCCAGCAGCCCTACGGGGATTAGCGGGAAGTACAATGAGCAGTTCTTC.

The chain joins TRBV18 to TRBJ1-4, with 12 nucleotides matching TRBD1. The CDR3 contains 19 residues. Unmatched junction bases numbered 15, after V lost 2 bases and J lost 8 bases. Germline-derived CDR1 and CDR2 are KGHSH and LQKENI. This CDR3 reads CASSPLSGTGGPNEEKLFF. The CDR3 coding sequence is TGTGCCAGCTCACCATTGTCCGGGACAGGGGGCCCTAATGAGGAAAAACTGTTTTTT.

The chain carries TRBV6-6 and TRBJ2-3; the match to TRBD2 covers 14 bases. V dropped 6 bases and J dropped 0; count of bases not matched to a gene: 11. The V gene's germline CDR1 is MNHNY and CDR2 SVGAGI (reference sequence). CDR3 length equals 19 residues. The CDR3 DNA sequence: TGTGCCAGCAGCTCGCCCGGGACTAGCGGGAGCCCGAGCACAGATACGCAGTATTTT. Its translation: CASSSPGTSGSPSTDTQYF.

The chain links TRBV5-1 to TRBJ1-2; TRBD1 matches at 11 bases. CDR1 and CDR2 (germline): SGHRS, YFSETQ. CDR3 length: 14 amino acids. The V segment lost 0 bases and the J segment 7 bases; nucleotides outside the gene matches: 2. The CDR3 nucleotides are TGCGCCAGCAGCTTGGTGGGACAGGGGGGTGGCTACACCTTC. This sequence encodes CASSLVGQGGGYTF.

J is TRBJ2-1 and V is TRBV7-9, with 9 bases matching TRBD2. Germline values: CDR1 SEHNR, CDR2 FQNEAQ (reference sequence). The CDR3 contains 15 residues. After removal of 1 base from V and 5 bases from J, the junction contained 3 bases not matched to a gene. The DNA for the CDR3 is TGTGCCAGCAGCTTAGAGGCGGGGGGGCACAATGAGCAGTTCTTC. Translation: CASSLEAGGHNEQFF.

V and J are TRBV21-1 and TRBJ2-6; the table calls TRBD1, which could not be checked here. TRBV21-1 constitutes a pseudogene. The CDR3 length is 17 residues. DNA of the CDR3: TGTGCCAGCAGCAACGACAGGGGAGAGAGTGGGGCCAACGTCCTGACTTTC. It codes for CASSNDRGESGANVLTF.

V gene TRBV27 combines with J gene TRBJ1-2; D not certain. Trimming removed 8 bases at V and 1 base at J, with 14 bases between. The CDR3 length is 14 residues. CDR1 MNHEY and CDR2 SMNVEV come from the germline V gene (reference sequence). CDR3 DNA sequence: TGTGCCAGCTTTTCGGGGAACATTAACTATGGCTACACCTTC. Amino acids: CASFSGNINYGYTF.

This chain connects TRBV6-1 to TRBJ1-6; tentatively, D is TRBD1 (5 bases). This CDR3 contains 15 residues. The germline V and J ends were trimmed by 0 bases and 5 bases, with 8 bases remaining between them. Germline loops: CDR1 MNHNS, CDR2 SASEGT. The CDR3 is CASSEAQGNNSPLHF. The CDR3 DNA reads as TGTGCCAGCAGTGAAGCGCAGGGAAATAATTCACCCCTCCACTTT.

The chain is built from TRBV19 and TRBJ1-4; 7 bases line up with TRBD1. V shed 3 bases and J 2 bases; nucleotides not matched to a gene: 6. The CDR3 totals 16 residues. Germline V gene data show CDR1 as LNHDA and CDR2 as SQIVND (reference sequence). CDR3 region: CASSMNRGTTNEKLFF. The CDR3 DNA reads TGTGCCAGTAGTATGAACAGGGGAACGACTAATGAAAAACTGTTTTTT.

The chain employs TRBV19 and TRBJ2-5; 7 bases line up with TRBD1. The V gene's germline CDR1 is LNHDA and CDR2 SQIVND (reference sequence). The CDR3 runs 16 residues. V gave up 3 bases and J gave up 1 base; unmatched junction bases: 8. The CDR3: CASSIWSDRAQETQYF. As DNA, the CDR3 is TGTGCCAGTAGTATTTGGTCCGACAGGGCCCAAGAGACCCAGTACTTC.

This sequence joins TRBV30 and TRBJ1-2; D possibly corresponds to TRBD1 (5 bases). The CDR3 runs to 11 residues. Germline CDR1 reads GTSNPN; CDR2 reads SVGIG (reference sequence). Trimming stripped 2 bases from V and 8 bases from J, with 9 bases between. In DNA form, the CDR3 reads TGTGCCTGGAGTTCCCAGGGAGGCTACACCTTC. Translation: CAWSSQGGYTF.

The chain couples TRBV6-4 to TRBJ2-5; possibly TRBD1 for D (6 bases). This CDR3 spans 17 amino acids. V lost 0 bases, J lost 0 bases, and 14 bases lay in between. Per germline, CDR1 MRHNA and CDR2 SNTAGT. This CDR3 is CASSDSKYRENQETQYF. The CDR3 DNA is TGTGCCAGCAGTGACTCGAAATACAGGGAGAACCAAGAGACCCAGTACTTC.

This clone was counted once. The V and J genes are TRBV5-1 and TRBJ2-1; 15 nucleotides align to TRBD2. Germline V CDR1 and CDR2: SGHRS, YFSETQ. Trimming took 4 bases from V and 2 from J; bases not matched to a gene: 7. The CDR3 has 18 residues. CDR3 protein: CASSEGLAGGIPYNEQFF. The DNA of the CDR3 is TGCGCCAGCAGCGAGGGACTAGCGGGAGGAATTCCCTACAATGAGCAGTTCTTC. Filled out from reference TRBV5-1 and TRBJ2-1, the complete variable domain reads KAGVTQTPRYLIKTRGQQVTLSCSPISGHRSVSWYQQTPGQGLQFLFEYFSETQRNKGNFPGRFSGRQFSNSRSEMNVSTLELGDSALYLCASSEGLAGGIPYNEQFFGPGTRLTVL.

The chain has TRBV11-2 and TRBJ1-6; D ambiguous. This CDR3 is built from 12 residues. V was shortened by 5 bases and J by 4 bases, with 3 bases between the two germline ends. Looked up from germline, CDR1 is SGHAT and CDR2 is FQNNGV. In DNA form, the CDR3 reads TGTGCCAGCAGCCCGTATAATTCACCCCTCCACTTT. Protein product: CASSPYNSPLHF.

The J gene is TRBJ2-1, the V gene TRBV9; tentatively, D is TRBD1 or TRBD2 (9 bases each). The CDR3 is 19 amino acids. Per germline, CDR1 SGDLS and CDR2 YYNGEE. Trimming left V 6 bases short and J 6 bases short, with 31 bases between. In DNA, the CDR3 is TGTGCCAGCAACCCGACAGGGGGGGGTGGGACTAGCTTTGTCAATGAGCAGTTCTTC. Its translation is CASNPTGGGGTSFVNEQFF.

This clone was picked up one time. The chain has TRBV30 and TRBJ2-2; D ambiguous. Germline V gene lookup returns CDR1 GTSNPN and CDR2 SVGIG (reference sequence). This CDR3 region has 14 residues. V lost 0 bases and J lost 1, with 6 bases in between. The CDR3 sequence: CAWSVARNTGELFF. DNA for the CDR3: TGTGCCTGGAGTGTAGCGAGGAACACCGGGGAGCTGTTTTTT.

In DNA, the CDR3 is TGTGCCAGCAGTGAGACCAGGGGGGAAAAACTGTTTTTT. As protein: CASSETRGEKLFF. The chain recombines TRBV6-1 with TRBJ1-4; 7 bases agree with TRBD1. With 3 bases clipped from V and 8 bases from J, the junction kept 3 bases outside the gene matches. The CDR3 consists of 13 residues. Germline values: CDR1 MNHNS, CDR2 SASEGT.

The rearrangement joins TRBV7-2 to TRBJ2-4; TRBD2 matches 9 bases. The germline gives CDR1 SGHTA, CDR2 FQGNSA. V shed 1 base, J shed 6 bases, and the junction held 1 base outside the gene matches. The CDR3 has 14 amino acids. CDR3 protein: CASSLDSGGNIQYF. CDR3 DNA: TGTGCCAGCAGCTTAGATAGCGGGGGAAACATTCAGTACTTC.

V is TRBV6-5 and J is TRBJ1-2; unclear D gene. This CDR3 is built from 14 residues. Germline V gene lookup returns CDR1 MNHEY and CDR2 SVGAGI. Deletions cut 2 bases from V and 11 bases from J, with 18 bases between. CDR3 bases: TGTGCCAGCAGTTACCAAAGGCCGGGGATAAAGTACACCTTC. It is translated as CASSYQRPGIKYTF.